The clone carrying this TCR delta chain was detected only a few times. The antigen is not known. The data belong to a study of Vδ1+ human thymocytes. V gave up 4 bases and J gave up 2 bases; unmatched junction bases: 20. CDR1 and CDR2 (germline): TSWWSYY, QGS. The CDR3 runs 20 residues. The study's findings and limits: TRD repertoires were essentially private, unlike widely shared TRG clonotypes. Thymic TRG and TRD repertoires appeared highly polyclonal. Bulk repertoire data may be misinterpreted because of unexpected Vdelta2 sequences. Around a fifth of thymic delta-chain sequences were Vdelta2, with few Vdelta3, unlike blood Vdelta1+ controls.

Sequences come from RNA converted to cDNA by reverse transcription. Multiplex PCR used pooled V-gene forward primers and a constant-region reverse primer to amplify CDR3s. TCRdb fed the multiplex PCR reads into CATT to redo clone calling. Of about 58,000 delta-chain clones listed, more than 12% are singletons. This sequence was found in a girl younger than two who had congenital heart surgery. Material: Vdelta1+ gamma-delta thymocytes from the thymus. Subset of the sample: FACS-sorted CD3+ TCRalphabeta- TCRVdelta1+ TCRVdelta2- thymocytes. The chain carries TRDV1 and TRDJ1; 9 nucleotides match TRDD2. The CDR3 coding sequence is TGTGCTCTTGGGGCAGGCCTTCCTACAGGGGATAAGAAGGGGACCGATAAACTCATCTTT. It is translated as CALGAGLPTGDKKGTDKLIF.